This T cell receptor beta chain came from a study of T cell responses to AZD1222 COVID-19 vaccine listed by TCRdb under 2021. Notes on the research overall: A total of just over 230 trial participants underwent TCR sequencing, of whom 207 received two doses of AZD1222 and about 26 received two doses of the MenACWY control vaccine. Trial participants were enrolled into age subgroups of 18-55, 56-69 and 70-plus years, which contained about 160, 30 and 59 TCR-sequenced participants, respectively.

Overall study results and their limits: Conclusions about previously exposed vaccinees were limited because only six AZD1222 recipients were SARS-CoV-2 seropositive at baseline. The whole spike protein was spanned by vaccine-associated CD4 TCRs, and dominant responses were seen in regions 160-218 and 743-854. A significant rise in spike-specific TCR breadth and depth was observed after two AZD1222 doses relative to day 0 and relative to MenACWY recipients. The 56-69-year group was small, and its depth increase did not reach significance, likely because of low power. Most participants were white British and females outnumbered males, and the authors suggested that clonal diversity may have been underestimated. Nearly half of unique spike-specific TCRs reportedly recognized epitopes outside regions mutated in the B.1.351 and B.1.1.7 variants. Because no samples from the day 14 peak response were available, repertoires could be characterized only after the peak T cell response.

Remarks on this clone: Its antigen remains undetermined. No base quality information exists; no much larger clone differs at one position.

Between the V and J ends, shortened by 5 bases and 0 bases respectively, the junction contains 17 bases. Via the germline V gene (reference sequence), CDR1 is LNHDA and CDR2 SQIVND. The CDR3 has 17 amino acids, counting the end cysteine and phenylalanine. CDR3 DNA is the only sequence kept; it has 51 bases, read in frame from the first base. The CDR3 regions of human TCRbeta chains were analyzed by immunosequencing. The study's processing was this. Repertoire TCRs were checked for matches against a reference library of SARS-CoV-2-specific TCRs that had been generated using the MIRA antigen-specificity platform. Breadth meant the fraction of unique TCRs that were SARS-CoV-2-associated, whereas depth meant the fraction of total T cells that were SARS-CoV-2-associated. Each spike-specific TCR was assigned to its reactive spike region and to a CD4 or CD8 class using the MIRA data. Log10-transformed breadth and depth values were compared by one-way ANOVA with Sidak's multiple comparisons tests. Here the immuneACCESS table is served through TCRdb, limited to in-frame sequences with V and J called. Missing clones are a known gap in these copies; in checked studies unresolved V genes cover under half, and the rest lacks a known reason. V, J and clone size are those of that table, while D and trimming were read from the DNA. The sample table lists about 180,000 clones, 88% of them with a count of one. Of the sample, roughly 12% falls within the top ten clones.

This specimen's time point label, interpreted: about 28 days (+/-7) after the second vaccine dose. AZD1222 recipients with second doses at about 4 weeks or about 12 weeks were pooled, because spike-specific TCR depth and breadth did not differ between schedules. Samples from vaccinated people were obtained from the UK trials COV001 and COV002, which included a single-blind randomized controlled phase 2/3 trial of AZD1222 (ChAdOx1 nCoV-19) in healthy adults. For TCRbeta chain sequencing, PBMC samples from trial participants were taken at day 0 and at day 28 after the second dose. The sequencing used peripheral blood, collected 28 days after the second AZD1222 dose. This sequence uses TRBV19 and TRBJ2-1; the D gene remains uncertain. The clonotype comes from an adult who received the AZD1222 COVID-19 vaccine. This receptor has the CDR3 CASSPGLRRFSYNEQFF. The nucleotide sequence is given as TGTGCCAGTAGTCCTGGATTGCGGCGTTTCTCCTACAATGAGCAGTTCTTC.